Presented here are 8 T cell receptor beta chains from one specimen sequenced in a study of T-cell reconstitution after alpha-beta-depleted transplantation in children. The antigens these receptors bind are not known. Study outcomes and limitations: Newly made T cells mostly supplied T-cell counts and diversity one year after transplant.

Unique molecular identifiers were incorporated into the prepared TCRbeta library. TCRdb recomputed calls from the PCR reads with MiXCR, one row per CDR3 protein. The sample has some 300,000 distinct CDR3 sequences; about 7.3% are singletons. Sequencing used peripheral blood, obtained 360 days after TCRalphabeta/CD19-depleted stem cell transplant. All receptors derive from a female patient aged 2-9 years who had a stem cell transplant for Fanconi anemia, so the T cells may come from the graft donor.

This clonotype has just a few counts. The CDR3 loop is CASSDLGQGNEKLFF. CDR3 nucleotides: TGTGCCAGCAGTGATTTGGGACAGGGGAATGAAAAACTGTTTTTT. The chain employs TRBV25-1 and TRBJ1-4, with TRBD1 identical over 10 bases. The ends lost 3 bases at V and 5 bases at J; junction bases unmatched: 3. The CDR3 has 15 residues. Germline V gene data show CDR1 as MGHDK and CDR2 as SYGVNS.

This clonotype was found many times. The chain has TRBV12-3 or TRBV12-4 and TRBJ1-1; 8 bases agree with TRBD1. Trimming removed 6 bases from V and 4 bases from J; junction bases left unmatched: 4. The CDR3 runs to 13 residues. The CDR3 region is CASRRTGPTEAFF. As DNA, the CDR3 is TGTGCCAGCAGGAGGACAGGGCCCACTGAAGCTTTCTTT.

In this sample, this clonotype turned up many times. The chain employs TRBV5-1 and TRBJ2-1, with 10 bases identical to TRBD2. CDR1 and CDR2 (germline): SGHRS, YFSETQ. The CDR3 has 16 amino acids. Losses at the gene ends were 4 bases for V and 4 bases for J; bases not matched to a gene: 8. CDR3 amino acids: CASSIAGLAEYNEQFF. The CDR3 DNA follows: TGCGCCAGCAGCATCGCCGGACTAGCGGAATACAATGAGCAGTTCTTC.

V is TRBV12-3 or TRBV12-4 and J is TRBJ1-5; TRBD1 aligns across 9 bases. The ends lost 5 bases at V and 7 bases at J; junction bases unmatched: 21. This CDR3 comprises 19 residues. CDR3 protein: CASSLILELGDRVLQPQHF. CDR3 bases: TGTGCCAGCAGTCTAATTCTCGAGTTGGGGGACAGGGTATTGCAGCCCCAGCATTTT.

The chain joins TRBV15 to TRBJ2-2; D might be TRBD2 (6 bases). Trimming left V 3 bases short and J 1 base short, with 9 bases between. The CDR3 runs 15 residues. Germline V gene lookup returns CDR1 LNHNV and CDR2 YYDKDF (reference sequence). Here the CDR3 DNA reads TGTGCCACCAGCAGGTTGGGGGGGAACACCGGGGAGCTGTTTTTT. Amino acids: CATSRLGGNTGELFF.

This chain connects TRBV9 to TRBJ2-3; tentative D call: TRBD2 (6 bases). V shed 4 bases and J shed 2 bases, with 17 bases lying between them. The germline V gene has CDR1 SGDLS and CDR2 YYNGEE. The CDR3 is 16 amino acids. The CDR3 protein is CASSTRGGSLTDTQYF. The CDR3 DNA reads TGTGCCAGCAGCACTCGGGGAGGATCCCTCACAGATACGCAGTATTTT. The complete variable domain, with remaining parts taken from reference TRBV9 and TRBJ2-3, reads DSGVTQTPKHLITATGQRVTLRCSPRSGDLSVYWYQQSLDQGLQFLIQYYNGEERAKGNILERFSAQQFPDLHSELNLSSLELGDSALYFCASSTRGGSLTDTQYFGPGTRLTVL.

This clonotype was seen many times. Written as DNA, the CDR3 is TGTGCCAGCAGTTTGAGGACGGGCTGGGAGACCCAGTACTTC. Amino acids: CASSLRTGWETQYF. The chain uses TRBV12-3 or TRBV12-4 and TRBJ2-5; no reliable D call. V shed 3 bases and J shed 5 bases, with 13 bases lying between them. This CDR3 spans 14 amino acids.

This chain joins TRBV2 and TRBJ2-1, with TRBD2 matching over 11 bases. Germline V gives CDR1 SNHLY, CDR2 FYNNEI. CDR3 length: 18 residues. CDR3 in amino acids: CTISFGGGSGGAGNEQFF. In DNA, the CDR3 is TGTACCATCAGCTTCGGTGGCGGTAGCGGGGGGGCGGGCAATGAGCAGTTCTTC.